The 24 T cell receptor beta chains listed next were all sequenced from one sample in a study of vaccination effects on CD4 cells after COVID-19. Using viral peptide pools, the ViraFEST assay grew out antigen-specific CD4+ T cells prior to sequencing. With around ten days of culture completed, CD4+ T cells were isolated. All study participants received two doses of BNT162b2 or mRNA-1273 vaccine. Only in-frame clones appear in the TCRdb table, and some are missing; sequencing was by immunoSEQ multiplex PCR. This sample has more than 50,000 clones, with under 80% found just once. For these receptors, no antigen is known. The sequenced sample was CD4+ T cells from PBMCs cultured with HCoV-OC43 spike peptides, obtained after COVID-19 vaccination. The subset is: HCoV-OC43 spike overlapping peptide pool stimulation. Receptors originate from a human donor who received a COVID-19 vaccine.

The chain couples TRBV3-1 (or the pseudogene TRBV3-2) to TRBJ2-7, with D maybe TRBD1 (5 bases). Germline lookup yields CDR1 LGHDT and CDR2 YNNKEL (reference sequence). The CDR3 is 12 amino acids. Trimming cost V 0 bases and J 6 bases, with 6 bases left between them. This CDR3 reads CASSQDRAEQYV. CDR3 nucleotide sequence: TGTGCCAGCAGCCAAGACAGGGCCGAGCAGTACGTC.

The rearrangement joins TRBV6-6 to TRBJ2-6; D remains unclear. Germline values: CDR1 MNHNY, CDR2 SVGAGI (reference sequence). V was pared by 0 bases and J by 1 base, with 4 bases between. CDR3 length equals 15 residues. The CDR3 is CASSYSGSGANVLTF. The CDR3 coding sequence is TGTGCCAGCAGTTACTCTGGGTCTGGGGCCAACGTCCTGACTTTC.

This CDR3 reads CASSLVPTGSGEQFF. Written as DNA, the CDR3 is TGTGCCAGCAGCTTAGTCCCGACAGGTTCGGGCGAGCAGTTCTTC. This rearrangement joins TRBV7-9 to TRBJ2-1; D perhaps matches TRBD1 (6 bases). CDR1 SEHNR and CDR2 FQNEAQ come from the germline V gene (reference sequence). The length of the CDR3 is 15 residues. V gave up 1 base and J gave up 10 bases, with 17 bases separating them.

This clone was recorded once. The gene calls are TRBV4-2 and TRBJ2-2, with D perhaps matching TRBD1 (5 bases). CDR1 and CDR2 (germline): LGHNA, YNFKEQ. CDR3 size: 16 residues. The V gene lost 1 base and the J gene lost 4 bases, with 13 bases spanning the gap. CDR3 DNA sequence: TGTGCCAGCAGCCAAGTTCTAGGGCAGGGCACCGGGGAGCTGTTTTTT. It encodes CASSQVLGQGTGELFF.

This clone was recorded a few times. The chain couples TRBV3-1 (or the pseudogene TRBV3-2) to TRBJ1-1; a possible D gene is TRBD1 (5 bases). With 3 bases removed from V and 10 bases from J, the gap between germline ends came to 12 bases. The CDR3 consists of 12 residues. Germline V gene data show CDR1 as LGHDT and CDR2 as YNNKEL (reference sequence). The CDR3 here is CASSQRGGGAFF. As DNA, the CDR3 is TGTGCCAGCAGCCAGCGTGGTGGGGGAGCTTTCTTT.

The chain has TRBV7-2 and TRBJ2-5; 7 bases line up with TRBD1. Unmatched junction bases numbered 7, after V lost 4 bases and J lost 5 bases. The CDR3 extends over 14 amino acids. The germline V gene encodes CDR1 SGHTA and CDR2 FQGNSA. The CDR3: CASSSRQGWETQYF. DNA for the CDR3: TGTGCCAGCAGCTCCCGACAGGGCTGGGAGACCCAGTACTTC.

The rearrangement links TRBV6-5 to TRBJ2-2; TRBD2 agrees at 7 bases. The CDR3 runs to 15 residues. V lost 9 bases to trimming and J lost 4 bases; unmatched junction nucleotides: 11. Germline V gives CDR1 MNHEY, CDR2 SVGAGI. The CDR3 sequence: CARAREGSGTGELFF. CDR3 DNA sequence: TGTGCCAGGGCCAGGGAGGGGTCGGGCACCGGGGAGCTGTTTTTT.

This clone was seen more than once but under ten times. V is TRBV6-2 or TRBV6-3 and J is TRBJ1-3; D remains unclear. V was cut by 0 bases and J by 2 bases, with 20 bases left in between. This CDR3 has 19 amino acids. Germline V gene data show CDR1 as MNHEY and CDR2 as SVGEGT. The CDR3 coding sequence is TGTGCCAGCAGTTACTCCCCCCGTAGGGTTAAGGCAGCTGGAAACACCATATATTTT. Its protein is CASSYSPRRVKAAGNTIYF.

This chain links TRBV30 with TRBJ1-3; no reliable D call. Germline V lookup: CDR1 GTSNPN, CDR2 SVGIG (reference sequence). The CDR3 loop spans 17 amino acids. V was cut by 4 bases and J by 0 bases, with 19 bases left in between. DNA for the CDR3: TGTGCCTGGACCCTATCAAGGACGGCAGACTCTGGAAACACCATATATTTT. The encoded protein is CAWTLSRTADSGNTIYF.

This chain uses TRBV3-1 (or the pseudogene TRBV3-2) with TRBJ1-2; 7 bases are a match to TRBD1. The CDR3 totals 16 residues. Per germline, CDR1 LGHDT and CDR2 YNNKEL (reference sequence). V gave up 1 base and J gave up 6 bases; unmatched junction bases: 11. This chain's CDR3 is CASSQGEYRGADGYTF. The CDR3 nucleotides read TGTGCCAGCAGCCAAGGAGAATACAGGGGAGCGGATGGCTACACCTTC.

V gene TRBV6-5 combines with J gene TRBJ1-1, with D unresolved. The CDR3 covers 15 residues. Trimming shortened V by 4 bases and J by 0 bases, and 12 bases separated the two germline ends. CDR1 and CDR2 from the germline V gene are MNHEY and SVGAGI. CDR3 region: CASSFQNSVNTEAFF. The CDR3 bases are TGTGCCAGCAGTTTTCAGAACTCGGTGAACACTGAAGCTTTCTTT.

In its sample, this clone was seen a few times. The chain uses TRBV7-8 and TRBJ2-1; no definite D call. V lost 7 bases and J 0 bases, leaving 10 bases between the germline ends. In germline, CDR1 is SGHVS, CDR2 FQNEAQ. The CDR3 has 14 amino acids. CDR3 bases: TGTGCCAGCAACCCGACCCCCTCCTACAATGAGCAGTTCTTC. As protein: CASNPTPSYNEQFF.

The J gene is TRBJ2-3, the V gene TRBV19, with TRBD1 matching over 9 bases. Germline assignment: CDR1 LNHDA and CDR2 SQIVND (reference sequence). This CDR3 spans 15 amino acids. V lost 8 bases and J lost 3; bases outside the gene matches: 9. The CDR3 DNA sequence: TGTGCCAGTGGTTTCCGGGACAGGGTTACAGATACGCAGTATTTT. Protein product: CASGFRDRVTDTQYF.

V and J are TRBV7-9 and TRBJ1-2; maybe TRBD1 (5 bases). This CDR3 region has 16 residues. CDR1 is SEHNR, CDR2 FQNEAQ, per germline (reference sequence). Trimming pared 6 bases from V and 3 bases from J, leaving 20 bases between. The CDR3 protein is CASRNERGASYYGYTF. DNA of the CDR3: TGTGCCAGCAGAAACGAACGGGGCGCTAGTTACTATGGCTACACCTTC.

The chain joins TRBV19 to TRBJ2-4; TRBD2 is a possible D gene (5 bases). Per germline, CDR1 LNHDA and CDR2 SQIVND (reference sequence). Trimming stripped 4 bases from V and 1 base from J, with 17 bases between. CDR3 size: 17 residues. The CDR3 region has the DNA TGTGCCAGTAGTACCAACCGGGGAGCTGCGGCCAAAAACATTCAGTACTTC. Its translation is CASSTNRGAAAKNIQYF.

V is TRBV6-5 and J is TRBJ1-2; D is unclear. This CDR3 contains 12 residues. Germline V gene lookup returns CDR1 MNHEY and CDR2 SVGAGI. The V end lost 5 bases, the J end lost 2 bases, and 6 bases lay between the germline ends. The CDR3 reads CASSQINYGYTF. CDR3 coding DNA: TGTGCCAGCAGTCAAATAAACTATGGCTACACCTTC.

The chain has TRBV30 and TRBJ2-5; D unresolved. Trimming pared 2 bases from V and 4 bases from J, leaving 14 bases between. Germline V gene lookup returns CDR1 GTSNPN and CDR2 SVGIG (reference sequence). This CDR3 region has 14 residues. The CDR3: CAWSPGPTGETQYF. For the CDR3, the DNA is TGTGCCTGGAGTCCGGGCCCAACGGGAGAGACCCAGTACTTC.

This chain joins TRBV7-3 and TRBJ2-2, with TRBD1 matching over 8 bases. J was trimmed by 2 bases and V by 0 bases; bases with no gene match: 2. The germline V gene has CDR1 SGHTA and CDR2 FQGTGA. This CDR3 has 16 amino acids. The CDR3 nucleotides are TGTGCCAGCAGCTTAACGGGACAGGCCAACACCGGGGAGCTGTTTTTT. It yields the protein CASSLTGQANTGELFF.

The chain links TRBV7-2 to TRBJ1-5; TRBD1 matches at 7 bases. This CDR3 is 15 amino acids long. The germline V gene has CDR1 SGHTA and CDR2 FQGNSA. V lost 4 bases, J lost 3 bases, and 6 bases stayed unmatched. The CDR3 region has the DNA TGTGCCAGCAGCTCCCCGGACAGGAACAATCAGCCCCAGCATTTT. Translating gives CASSSPDRNNQPQHF.

The chain joins TRBV19 to TRBJ1-4; no firm D call. V lost 5 bases to trimming and J lost 4 bases, with 14 bases between them. The CDR3 runs to 15 residues. The germline V gene encodes CDR1 LNHDA and CDR2 SQIVND (reference sequence). The CDR3 DNA is TGTGCCAGTAGTCCTGTGCGGGGATTTAATGAAAAACTGTTTTTT. Its protein is CASSPVRGFNEKLFF.

V is TRBV4-2 and J is TRBJ2-5; 8 bases line up with TRBD1. CDR3 length equals 15 residues. CDR1 and CDR2 (germline): LGHNA, YNFKEQ. Losses at the gene ends were 4 bases for V and 2 bases for J; bases not matched to a gene: 6. CDR3: CASSPTRDRQETQYF. CDR3 in DNA: TGTGCCAGCAGCCCGACCAGGGACAGGCAAGAGACCCAGTACTTC.

There are a few counts of this clone. The V call is TRBV7-3, the J call TRBJ2-2; tentatively, D is TRBD2 (6 bases). V dropped 2 bases and J dropped 5 bases, with 12 bases sitting between them. Germline assignment: CDR1 SGHTA and CDR2 FQGTGA. CDR3 size: 15 residues. The DNA of the CDR3 is TGTGCCAGCAGCTTATCCAGCGGGTCTACCGGGGAGCTGTTTTTT. Its protein is CASSLSSGSTGELFF.

The V gene is TRBV5-1, the J gene TRBJ1-6; D unclear. Germline V lookup: CDR1 SGHRS, CDR2 YFSETQ. The ends were cut back, 0 bases at V and 10 bases at J, with 14 bases in the middle. The CDR3 has 15 residues. The CDR3 coding sequence is TGCGCCAGCAGCTTGGTAGGCGAGGGAGAGTCACCCCTCCACTTT. Amino acid sequence: CASSLVGEGESPLHF. Looking up the rest from reference TRBV5-1 and TRBJ1-6 gives the full variable domain: KAGVTQTPRYLIKTRGQQVTLSCSPISGHRSVSWYQQTPGQGLQFLFEYFSETQRNKGNFPGRFSGRQFSNSRSEMNVSTLELGDSALYLCASSLVGEGESPLHFGNGTRLTVT.

The chain has TRBV6-5 and TRBJ2-3; 9 nucleotides match TRBD1. Germline lookup yields CDR1 MNHEY and CDR2 SVGAGI. This CDR3 has 15 residues. The V gene end was trimmed by 6 bases and the J gene end by 2 bases; junction bases not matched to a gene: 6. The CDR3 nucleotides are TGTGCCAGCAGCGCGGACAGGGGAACCACAGATACGCAGTATTTT. Amino acids: CASSADRGTTDTQYF.